This TCR beta chain was retrieved from a study of blood T cell repertoires in COVID-19. Clones were read by immunoSEQ multiplex PCR, and TCRdb kept only the in-frame ones, dropping some. Altogether a few hundred thousand clones are present, around 90% being singletons, with the ten largest covering about 0.64%. The CDR3 runs to 13 residues. V lost 2 bases and J 0 bases, leaving 4 bases between the germline ends. Sample: peripheral blood. The chain joins TRBV12-3 or TRBV12-4 to TRBJ1-1; D not resolved. This sequence originates from a human donor in a cohort sampled during active COVID-19. The CDR3 protein is CASSLSVNTEAFF. The CDR3 region has the DNA TGTGCCAGCAGTTTATCTGTGAACACTGAAGCTTTCTTT.